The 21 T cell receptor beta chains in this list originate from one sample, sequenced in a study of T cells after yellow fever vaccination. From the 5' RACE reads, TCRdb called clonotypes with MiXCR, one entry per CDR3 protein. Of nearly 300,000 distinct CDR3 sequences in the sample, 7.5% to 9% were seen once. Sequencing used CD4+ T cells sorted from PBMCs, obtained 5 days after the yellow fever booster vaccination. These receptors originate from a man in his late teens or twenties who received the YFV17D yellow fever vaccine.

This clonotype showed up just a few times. This chain's CDR3 is CASSLTSLAGFTDTQYF. The CDR3 bases are TGTGCCAGCAGCTTAACTAGCCTAGCGGGGTTCACAGATACGCAGTATTTT. The chain uses TRBV7-3 and TRBJ2-3; 9 bases line up with TRBD2. V shed 0 bases and J 2 bases; nucleotides not matched to a gene: 6. The CDR3 is 17 residues long. Germline V CDR1 and CDR2: SGHTA, FQGTGA.

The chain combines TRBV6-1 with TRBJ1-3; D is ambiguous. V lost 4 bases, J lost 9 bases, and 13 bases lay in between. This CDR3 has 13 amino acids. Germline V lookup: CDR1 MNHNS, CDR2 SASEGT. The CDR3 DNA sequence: TGTGCCAGCAGTGTAGGACCTCGGACCACCATATATTTT. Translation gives CASSVGPRTTIYF.

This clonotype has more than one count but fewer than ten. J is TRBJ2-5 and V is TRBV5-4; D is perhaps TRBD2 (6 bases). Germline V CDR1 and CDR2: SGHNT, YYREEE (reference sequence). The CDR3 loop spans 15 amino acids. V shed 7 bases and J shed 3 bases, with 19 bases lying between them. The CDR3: CASGQGRGGEETQYF. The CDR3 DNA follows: TGTGCCAGCGGGCAGGGTCGGGGAGGTGAAGAGACCCAGTACTTC.

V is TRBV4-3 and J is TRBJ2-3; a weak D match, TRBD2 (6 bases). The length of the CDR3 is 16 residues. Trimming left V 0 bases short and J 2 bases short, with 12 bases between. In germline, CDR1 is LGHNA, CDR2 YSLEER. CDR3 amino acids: CASSQDPLAPTDTQYF. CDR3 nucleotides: TGCGCCAGCAGCCAAGATCCTCTAGCGCCCACAGATACGCAGTATTTT.

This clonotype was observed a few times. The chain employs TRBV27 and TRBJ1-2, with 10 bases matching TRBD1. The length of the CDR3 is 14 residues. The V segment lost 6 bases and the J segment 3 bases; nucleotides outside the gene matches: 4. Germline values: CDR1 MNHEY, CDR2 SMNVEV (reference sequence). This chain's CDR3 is CASRGQGRYYGYTF. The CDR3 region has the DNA TGTGCCAGCAGGGGACAGGGGCGCTACTATGGCTACACCTTC.

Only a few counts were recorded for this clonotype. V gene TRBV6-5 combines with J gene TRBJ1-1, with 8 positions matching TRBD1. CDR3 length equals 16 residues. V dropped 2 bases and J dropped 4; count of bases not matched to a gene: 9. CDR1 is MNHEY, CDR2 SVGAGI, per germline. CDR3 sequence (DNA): TGTGCCAGCAGTTACGGTCAGGGGGCGCTGGGCACTGAAGCTTTCTTT. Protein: CASSYGQGALGTEAFF.

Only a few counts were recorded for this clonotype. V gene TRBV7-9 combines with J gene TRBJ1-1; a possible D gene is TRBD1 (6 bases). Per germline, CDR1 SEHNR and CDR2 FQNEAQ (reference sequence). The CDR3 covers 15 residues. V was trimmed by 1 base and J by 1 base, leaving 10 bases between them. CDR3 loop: CASSLGGLRNTEAFF. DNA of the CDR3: TGTGCCAGCAGCTTAGGGGGGCTGAGGAACACTGAAGCTTTCTTT.

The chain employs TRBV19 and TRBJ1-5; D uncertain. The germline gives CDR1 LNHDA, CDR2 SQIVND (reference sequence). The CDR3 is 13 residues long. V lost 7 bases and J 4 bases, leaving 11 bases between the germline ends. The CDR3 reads CASTRRDNQPQHF. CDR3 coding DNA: TGTGCCAGTACAAGGCGGGATAATCAGCCCCAGCATTTT.

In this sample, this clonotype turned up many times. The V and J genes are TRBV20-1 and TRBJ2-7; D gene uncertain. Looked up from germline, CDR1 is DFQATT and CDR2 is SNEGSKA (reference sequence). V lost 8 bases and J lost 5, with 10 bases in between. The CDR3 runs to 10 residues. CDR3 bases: TGCAGTTCCCTGGGTAACGAGCAGTACTTC. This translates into CSSLGNEQYF.

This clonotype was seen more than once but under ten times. Here the CDR3 DNA reads TGTGCCAGCAGCTTGACTAGCGGGGACAATGAGCAGTTCTTC. Its protein is CASSLTSGDNEQFF. J is TRBJ2-1 and V is TRBV7-9, with TRBD2 matching over 11 bases. J gave up 5 bases and V 3 bases, and 0 bases lay outside the gene matches. Looked up from germline, CDR1 is SEHNR and CDR2 is FQNEAQ (reference sequence). The CDR3 has 14 residues.

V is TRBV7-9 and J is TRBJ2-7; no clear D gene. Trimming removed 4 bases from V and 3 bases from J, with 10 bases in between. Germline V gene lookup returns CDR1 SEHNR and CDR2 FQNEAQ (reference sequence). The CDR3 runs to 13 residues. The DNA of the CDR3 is TGTGCCAGCAGCTCTAATGACGGCTACGAGCAGTACTTC. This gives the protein CASSSNDGYEQYF.

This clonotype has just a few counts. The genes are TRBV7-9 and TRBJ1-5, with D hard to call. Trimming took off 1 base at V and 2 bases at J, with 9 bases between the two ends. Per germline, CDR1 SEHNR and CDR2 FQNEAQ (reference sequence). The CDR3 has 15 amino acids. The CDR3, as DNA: TGTGCCAGCAGCTTAGTAGGGATCGGCAATCAGCCCCAGCATTTT. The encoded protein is CASSLVGIGNQPQHF.

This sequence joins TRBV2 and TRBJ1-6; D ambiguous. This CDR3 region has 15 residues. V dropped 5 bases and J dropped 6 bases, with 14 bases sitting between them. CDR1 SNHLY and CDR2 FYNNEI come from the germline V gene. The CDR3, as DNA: TGTGCCAGCAGTCAGGAGACCGGGCCTAATTCACCCCTCCACTTT. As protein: CASSQETGPNSPLHF.

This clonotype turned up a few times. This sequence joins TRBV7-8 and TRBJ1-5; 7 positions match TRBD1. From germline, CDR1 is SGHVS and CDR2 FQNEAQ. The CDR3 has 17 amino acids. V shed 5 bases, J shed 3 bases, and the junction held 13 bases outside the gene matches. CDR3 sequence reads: CASSPQGRQGPNQPQHF. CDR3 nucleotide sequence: TGTGCCAGCAGCCCCCAGGGTAGACAGGGCCCCAATCAGCCCCAGCATTTT.

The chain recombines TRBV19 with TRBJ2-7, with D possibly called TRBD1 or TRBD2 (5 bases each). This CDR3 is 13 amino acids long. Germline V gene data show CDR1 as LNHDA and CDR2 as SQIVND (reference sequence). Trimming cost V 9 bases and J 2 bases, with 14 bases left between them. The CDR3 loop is CASSGTDPYEQYF. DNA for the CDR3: TGTGCCAGCTCCGGGACGGATCCCTACGAGCAGTACTTC.

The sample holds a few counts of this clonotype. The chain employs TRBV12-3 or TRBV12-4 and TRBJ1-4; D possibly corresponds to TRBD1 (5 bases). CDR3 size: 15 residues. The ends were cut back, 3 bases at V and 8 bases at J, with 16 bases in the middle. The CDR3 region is CASSFGGKVYEKLFF. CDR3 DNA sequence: TGTGCCAGCAGTTTTGGGGGGAAAGTATACGAAAAACTGTTTTTT.

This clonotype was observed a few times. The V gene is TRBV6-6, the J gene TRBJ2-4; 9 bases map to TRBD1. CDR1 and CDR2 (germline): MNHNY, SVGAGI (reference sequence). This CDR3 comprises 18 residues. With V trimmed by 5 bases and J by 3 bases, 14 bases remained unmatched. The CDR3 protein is CASSGIGQGIWVKNIQYF. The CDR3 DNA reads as TGTGCCAGCAGTGGCATCGGACAGGGGATTTGGGTCAAAAACATTCAGTACTTC.

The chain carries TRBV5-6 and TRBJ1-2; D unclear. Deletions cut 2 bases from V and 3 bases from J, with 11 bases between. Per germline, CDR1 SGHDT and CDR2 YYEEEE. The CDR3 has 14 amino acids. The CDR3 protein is CASSLHPPDYGYTF. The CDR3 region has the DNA TGTGCCAGCAGCTTACACCCACCGGACTATGGCTACACCTTC.

CDR3 nucleotides: TGCGCCAGCAGCTTGGGGGACAGGGGGCACGGTGAGCAGTTCTTC. Protein sequence: CASSLGDRGHGEQFF. The chain recombines TRBV5-1 with TRBJ2-1; 12 bases line up with TRBD1. J lost 9 bases, V lost 0 bases, and 4 bases had no gene match. CDR3 size: 15 residues. Per the germline V gene, CDR1 is SGHRS and CDR2 is YFSETQ.

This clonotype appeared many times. The CDR3 region is CASSQANLGWSDTQYF. Written as DNA, the CDR3 is TGCGCCAGCAGCCAAGCAAATCTAGGGTGGTCTGATACGCAGTATTTT. The chain carries TRBV4-1 and TRBJ2-3, with unresolved D. CDR1 is MGHRA and CDR2 is YSYEKL in the germline V gene. The ends were cut back, 1 base at V and 6 bases at J, with 17 bases in the middle. The CDR3 runs 16 residues.

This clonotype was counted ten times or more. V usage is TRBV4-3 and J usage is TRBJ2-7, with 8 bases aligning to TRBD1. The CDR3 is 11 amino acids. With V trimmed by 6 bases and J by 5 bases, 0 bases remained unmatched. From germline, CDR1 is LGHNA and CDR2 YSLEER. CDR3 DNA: TGCGCCAGCAGACAGGGGGACGAGCAGTACTTC. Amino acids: CASRQGDEQYF.